This TCR beta chain was identified in a study of shared clonotypes between healthy human individuals. Donors comprised healthy HIV-negative adults lacking recent acute infections or vaccinations. General observations from the study: The sole specimen, blood, was sampled, and tissue repertoires likely differ. It was the non-shared clonotypes that had lower generation probabilities than clonotypes shared by all four donors.

For this clone: What it recognizes is unknown.

Trimming shortened V by 3 bases and J by 6 bases, and 9 bases separated the two germline ends. The CDR3 runs 13 residues. The V gene's germline CDR1 is SGDLS and CDR2 YYNGEE. The deep-level immunoSEQ assay was used. The method was immunoSEQ multiplex PCR; TCRdb's version includes in-frame clones alone and lacks a portion of them. The data contain millions of clones, over 85% of them seen just once; the ten biggest clones take up around 0.13%. The specimen sequenced was naive CD4+ T cells sorted from blood. Subset reported: CD45RA+ positively selected. This receptor was taken from a man younger than 35 in good health. The gene calls are TRBV9 and TRBJ2-2; D is possibly TRBD2 (6 bases). The CDR3 loop is CASSGRESGELFF. The CDR3 DNA follows: TGTGCCAGCAGCGGACGGGAGTCCGGGGAGCTGTTTTTT.